Presented here are 4 T cell receptor beta chains from one specimen sequenced in a study of T-cell memory formation after mild COVID-19. One entry per CDR3 protein results from TCRdb running MiXCR on the 5' RACE reads. The sample includes 580,000 or so distinct CDR3 sequences, roughly 17% of them seen just once. The sequenced sample consisted of PBMCs or a T cell subset sorted from them (not recorded which). These TCRs come from an adult woman who had mild COVID-19 (a few samples of this study predate the infection). Cell type and time point are not known.

The CDR3 sequence is CASSQDRGGGLNTEAFF. CDR3 DNA: TGCGCCAGCAGCCAAGATCGTGGGGGGGGCTTGAACACTGAAGCTTTCTTT. This chain connects TRBV4-3 to TRBJ1-1; D may be TRBD1 (6 bases). Trimming shortened V by 0 bases and J by 0 bases, and 14 bases separated the two germline ends. CDR3 length: 17 amino acids. Germline V gene data show CDR1 as LGHNA and CDR2 as YSLEER.

This chain connects TRBV30 to TRBJ2-2; TRBD2 matches at 9 bases. J lost 6 bases, V lost 8 bases, and 7 bases had no gene match. The CDR3 covers 13 residues. From germline, CDR1 is GTSNPN and CDR2 SVGIG (reference sequence). CDR3 nucleotides: TGTGCCGGCCTGGCGGGAGGGCCCGGGGAGCTGTTTTTT. This translates into CAGLAGGPGELFF. Combining the CDR3 with reference TRBV30 and TRBJ2-2 gives the whole variable domain SQTIHQWPATLVQPVGSPLSLECTVEGTSNPNLYWYRQAAGRGLQLLFYSVGIGQISSEVPQNLSASRPQDRQFILSSKKLLLSDSGFYLCAGLAGGPGELFFGEGSRLTVL.

This clonotype was detected a few times. CDR3 sequence reads: CASSSSLGRPYNEQFF. CDR3 bases: TGTGCCAGCAGTTCTAGCCTAGGGAGGCCCTACAATGAGCAGTTCTTC. The V and J genes are TRBV12-3 or TRBV12-4 and TRBJ2-1, with TRBD2 as a possible D gene (6 bases). Trimming removed 4 bases from V and 2 bases from J, with 15 bases in between. This CDR3 comprises 16 residues.

The chain joins TRBV12-3 or TRBV12-4 to TRBJ2-7; D is uncertain. V gave up 5 bases and J gave up 5 bases, with 16 bases separating them. This CDR3 region has 14 residues. This chain's CDR3 is CASSPPDQVDEQYF. In DNA form, the CDR3 reads TGTGCCAGCAGTCCCCCGGATCAAGTCGACGAGCAGTACTTC.